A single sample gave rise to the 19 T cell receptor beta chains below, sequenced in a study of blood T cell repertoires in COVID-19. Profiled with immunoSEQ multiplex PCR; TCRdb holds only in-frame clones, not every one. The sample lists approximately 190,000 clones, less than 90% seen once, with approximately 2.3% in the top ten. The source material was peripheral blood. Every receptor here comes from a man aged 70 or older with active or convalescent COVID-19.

This chain's CDR3 is CASSPGGTPRGNEKLFF. DNA for the CDR3: TGTGCCAGCAGTCCAGGGGGGACACCCAGGGGTAATGAAAAACTGTTTTTT. The V gene is TRBV28, the J gene TRBJ1-4; 7 bases agree with TRBD1. The CDR3 runs to 17 residues. The ends lost 5 bases at V and 4 bases at J; junction bases unmatched: 13. The V gene's germline CDR1 is MDHEN and CDR2 SYDVKM.

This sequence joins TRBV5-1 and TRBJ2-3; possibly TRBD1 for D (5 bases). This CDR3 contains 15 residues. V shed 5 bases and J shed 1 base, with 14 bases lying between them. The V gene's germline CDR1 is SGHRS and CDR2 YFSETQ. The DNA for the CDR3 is TGCGCCAGCAGGGGGCAGGCAACCGGCACAGATACGCAGTATTTT. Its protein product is CASRGQATGTDTQYF.

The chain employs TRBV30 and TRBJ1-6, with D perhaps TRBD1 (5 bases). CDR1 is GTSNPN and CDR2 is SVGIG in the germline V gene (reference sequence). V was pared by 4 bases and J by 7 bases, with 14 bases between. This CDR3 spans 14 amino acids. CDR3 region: CAWTLKSGNSPLHF. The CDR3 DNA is TGTGCCTGGACCCTAAAATCAGGGAATTCACCCCTCCACTTT.

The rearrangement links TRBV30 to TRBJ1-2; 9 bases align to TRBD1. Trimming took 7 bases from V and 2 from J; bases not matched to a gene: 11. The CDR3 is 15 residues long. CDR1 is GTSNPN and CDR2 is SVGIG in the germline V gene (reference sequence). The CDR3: CASNRGLLSNYGYTF. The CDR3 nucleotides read TGTGCCTCAAACAGGGGGCTACTGTCAAACTATGGCTACACCTTC.

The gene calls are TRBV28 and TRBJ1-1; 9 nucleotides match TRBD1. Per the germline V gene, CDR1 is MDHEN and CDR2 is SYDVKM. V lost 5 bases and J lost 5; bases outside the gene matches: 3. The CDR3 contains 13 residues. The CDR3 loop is CASSRTGETEAFF. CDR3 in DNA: TGTGCCAGCAGTCGGACAGGGGAGACTGAAGCTTTCTTT.

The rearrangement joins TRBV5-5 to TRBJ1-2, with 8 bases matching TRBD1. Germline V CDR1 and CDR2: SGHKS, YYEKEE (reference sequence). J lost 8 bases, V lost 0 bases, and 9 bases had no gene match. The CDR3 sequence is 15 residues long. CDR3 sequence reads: CASSLDTGGTLGYTF. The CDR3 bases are TGTGCCAGCAGCTTGGATACAGGGGGGACTTTGGGCTACACCTTC.

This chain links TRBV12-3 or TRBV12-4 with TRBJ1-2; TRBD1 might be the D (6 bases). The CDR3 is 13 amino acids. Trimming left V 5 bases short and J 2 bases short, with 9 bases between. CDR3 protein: CASSHGQNYGYTF. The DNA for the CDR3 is TGTGCCAGCAGTCACGGACAGAACTATGGCTACACCTTC.

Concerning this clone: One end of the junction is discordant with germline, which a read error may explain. The CDR3 is CASSEDRCLEQFF. CDR3 nucleotide sequence: TGCGCCAGCAGCGAAGACAGGTGTTTGGAGCAGTTCTTC. The rearrangement uses TRBV4-3 and TRBJ2-1; the D gene is possibly TRBD1 (6 bases). From germline, CDR1 is LGHNA and CDR2 YSLEER. The CDR3 is 13 amino acids.

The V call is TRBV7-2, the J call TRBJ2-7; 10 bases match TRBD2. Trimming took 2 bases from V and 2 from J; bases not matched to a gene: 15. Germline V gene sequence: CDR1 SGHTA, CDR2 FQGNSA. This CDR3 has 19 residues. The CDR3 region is CASSLRGVAGGRAPYEQYF. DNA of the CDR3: TGTGCCAGCAGCTTACGGGGGGTAGCGGGAGGCCGGGCCCCCTACGAGCAGTACTTC.

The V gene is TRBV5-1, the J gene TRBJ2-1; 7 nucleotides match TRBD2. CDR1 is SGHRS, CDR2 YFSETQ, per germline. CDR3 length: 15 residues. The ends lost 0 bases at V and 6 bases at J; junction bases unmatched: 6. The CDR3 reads CASSLGGGLSNEQFF. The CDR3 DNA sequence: TGCGCCAGCAGCTTGGGCGGGGGATTAAGCAATGAGCAGTTCTTC.

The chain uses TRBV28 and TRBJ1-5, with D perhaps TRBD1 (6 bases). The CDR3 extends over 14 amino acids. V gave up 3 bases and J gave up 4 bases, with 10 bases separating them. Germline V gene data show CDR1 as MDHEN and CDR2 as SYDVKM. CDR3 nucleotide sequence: TGTGCCAGCAGTTTGGCAGGGGCGAATCAGCCCCAGCATTTT. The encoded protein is CASSLAGANQPQHF.

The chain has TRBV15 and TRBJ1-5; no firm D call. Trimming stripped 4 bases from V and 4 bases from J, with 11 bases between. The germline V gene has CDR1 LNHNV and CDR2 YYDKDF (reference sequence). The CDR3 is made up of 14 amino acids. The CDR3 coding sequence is TGTGCCACCAGCACTTTCAGGTTGAATCAGCCCCAGCATTTT. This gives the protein CATSTFRLNQPQHF.

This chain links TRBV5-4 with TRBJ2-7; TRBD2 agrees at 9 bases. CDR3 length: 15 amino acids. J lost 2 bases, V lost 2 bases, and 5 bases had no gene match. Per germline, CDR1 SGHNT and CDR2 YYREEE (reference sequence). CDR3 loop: CASSFPSGETYEQYF. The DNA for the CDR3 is TGTGCCAGCAGCTTCCCTAGCGGGGAAACCTACGAGCAGTACTTC.

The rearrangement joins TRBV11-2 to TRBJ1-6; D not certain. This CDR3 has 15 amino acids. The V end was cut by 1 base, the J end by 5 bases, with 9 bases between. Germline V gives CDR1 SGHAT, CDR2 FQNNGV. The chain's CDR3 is CASSLAEHNNSPLHF. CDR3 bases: TGTGCCAGCAGCTTAGCGGAGCATAATAATTCACCCCTCCACTTT.

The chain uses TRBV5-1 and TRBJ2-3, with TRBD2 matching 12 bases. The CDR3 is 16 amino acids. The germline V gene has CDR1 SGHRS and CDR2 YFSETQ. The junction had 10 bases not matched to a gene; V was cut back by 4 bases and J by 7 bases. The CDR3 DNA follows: TGCGCCAGCAGCCACATCTCTGGACTAGCGGGAAATACGCAGTATTTT. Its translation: CASSHISGLAGNTQYF.

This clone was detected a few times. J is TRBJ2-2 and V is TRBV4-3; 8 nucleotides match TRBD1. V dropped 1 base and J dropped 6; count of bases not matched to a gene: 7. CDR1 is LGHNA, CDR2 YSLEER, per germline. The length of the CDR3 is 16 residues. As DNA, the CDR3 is TGCGCCAGCAGCCAAGCGGGCAGGGGGCGCCCCGGGGAGCTGTTTTTT. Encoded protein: CASSQAGRGRPGELFF.

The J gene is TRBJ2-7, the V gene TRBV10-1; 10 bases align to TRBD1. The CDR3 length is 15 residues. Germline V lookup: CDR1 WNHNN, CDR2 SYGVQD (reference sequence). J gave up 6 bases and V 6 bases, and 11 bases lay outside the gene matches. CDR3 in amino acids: CASRRQGARNCEQYF. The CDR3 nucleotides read TGCGCCAGCAGAAGACAGGGGGCGCGTAATTGCGAGCAGTACTTC.

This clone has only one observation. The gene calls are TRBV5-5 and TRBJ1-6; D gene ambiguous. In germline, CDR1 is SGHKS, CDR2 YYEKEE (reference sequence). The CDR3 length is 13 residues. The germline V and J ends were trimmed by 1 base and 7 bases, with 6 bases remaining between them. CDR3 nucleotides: TGTGCCAGCAGCTTGACCGAGAATTCACCCCTCCACTTT. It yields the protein CASSLTENSPLHF. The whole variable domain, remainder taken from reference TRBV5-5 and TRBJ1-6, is DAGVTQSPTHLIKTRGQQVTLRCSPISGHKSVSWYQQVLGQGPQFIFQYYEKEERGRGNFPDRFSARQFPNYSSELNVNALLLGDSALYLCASSLTENSPLHFGNGTRLTVT.

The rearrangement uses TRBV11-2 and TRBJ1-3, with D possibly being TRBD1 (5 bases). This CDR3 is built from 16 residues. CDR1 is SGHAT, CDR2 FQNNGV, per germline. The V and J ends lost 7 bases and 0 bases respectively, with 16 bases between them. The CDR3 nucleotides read TGTGCCAGCATCGACGACAGAAAACTCTCTGGAAACACCATATATTTT. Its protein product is CASIDDRKLSGNTIYF. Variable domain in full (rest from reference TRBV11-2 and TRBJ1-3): EAGVAQSPRYKIIEKRQSVAFWCNPISGHATLYWYQQILGQGPKLLIQFQNNGVVDDSQLPKDRFSAERLKGVDSTLKIQPAKLEDSAVYLCASIDDRKLSGNTIYFGEGSWLTVV.